The present entry profiles one TCR beta chain with its context. Germline trimming cut 6 bases from V and 3 bases from J; bases unmatched to any gene: 4. The CDR3 totals 14 residues. In germline, CDR1 is MGHRA, CDR2 YSYEKL. The sample is drawn from a study of blood T cell repertoires in COVID-19. Overall study context: Acute and convalescent COVID-19 samples came from the United States, Italy and Spain.

The cohort comprised adults aged 18 to 89 years residing in 20 to 30 US areas. Participant-reported clinical history was the basis for cohort assignment. In the original processing: The authors estimated nucleated cell counts from reference gene primer amplification. Assay used: immunoSEQ multiplex PCR; TCRdb lists only in-frame clones, some missing. That table furnishes V, J and clone size, whereas the DNA furnished D and trimming. This sample has 250,000 or so clones, with 85% to 90% found just once. This receptor was taken from a woman aged 30 to 39 with acute COVID-19. V usage is TRBV4-1 and J usage is TRBJ2-3, with TRBD1 identical over 9 bases. Sequencing used PBMCs or T cells enriched from blood (not recorded which). CDR3 bases: TGCGCCAGCAGTCTGGGACAGGGAACAGATACGCAGTATTTT. It encodes CASSLGQGTDTQYF.